This entry concerns a single T cell receptor (beta chain). What it binds is unknown. This specimen belongs to a study of T cell responses to AZD1222 COVID-19 vaccine. The wider study: Second doses at about 4 or about 12 weeks were pooled. Findings of the study overall: The peak T cell response came first, and repertoires were sampled only after it. Unmutated variant regions are reportedly targeted by nearly half of spike-specific TCRs. The donor group comprised mostly white British people and more females; the analysis possibly underestimated clonal diversity.

TCRdb's copy holds only in-frame clones and misses some; the assay was immunoSEQ multiplex PCR. The table includes 170,000 or so clones, around 90% detected once. Germline CDR1 reads SGHDN; CDR2 reads FVKESK. This CDR3 contains 15 residues. The V end lost 1 base, the J end lost 1 base, and 10 bases lay between the germline ends. V usage is TRBV14 and J usage is TRBJ2-5; D not resolved. The specimen was peripheral blood, collected on day 0 of AZD1222 vaccination. This receptor was obtained from an adult in good health. CDR3 loop: CASSQVRQIQETQYF. The CDR3 bases are TGTGCCAGCAGCCAAGTGCGGCAAATCCAAGAGACCCAGTACTTC.